The 20 T cell receptor beta chains below come from one sample, sequenced in a study of T cells in Graves' hyperthyroidism and ophthalmopathy. Amplification targeted TCR beta CDR3 regions from RNA transcripts. During a first-round RT-PCR of the TCR CDR3, the HTBI primer set was used. TCRdb fed the multiplex PCR reads into MiXCR, producing one record per CDR3 protein. This table has approximately 600,000 distinct CDR3 sequences, 20% appearing once. Sequenced material: blood. The source is a man under 40 with Graves' ophthalmopathy.

The V and J genes are TRBV7-9 and TRBJ1-4; TRBD1 matches 8 bases. The CDR3 extends over 14 amino acids. The germline gives CDR1 SEHNR, CDR2 FQNEAQ (reference sequence). V was pared by 5 bases and J by 8 bases, with 7 bases of the junction left unmatched. This chain's CDR3 is CASSMTGTGEKLFF. CDR3 DNA: TGTGCCAGCAGCATGACCGGGACAGGAGAAAAACTGTTTTTT.

In its sample, this clonotype was seen many times. The chain joins TRBV12-3 or TRBV12-4 to TRBJ2-7; TRBD2 matches 9 bases. The CDR3 consists of 15 residues. V was pared by 2 bases and J by 3 bases, with 5 bases of the junction left unmatched. The CDR3 bases are TGTGCCAGCAGTTTAAAAGCGGGAGGTAACTACGAGCAGTACTTC. Translation gives CASSLKAGGNYEQYF.

The J gene is TRBJ2-5, the V gene TRBV11-2; the match to TRBD2 covers 11 bases. Trimming took 5 bases from V and 0 from J; bases not matched to a gene: 5. CDR3 length: 16 residues. From germline, CDR1 is SGHAT and CDR2 FQNNGV. CDR3 loop: CASSRLAGGHQETQYF. The DNA for the CDR3 is TGTGCCAGCAGCCGATTAGCGGGGGGGCACCAAGAGACCCAGTACTTC.

This clonotype was picked up a small number of times. V is TRBV20-1 and J is TRBJ2-5, with D uncertain. Between the trimmed V and J ends, which lost 1 base and 1 base, there was a span of 7 bases. From germline, CDR1 is DFQATT and CDR2 SNEGSKA (reference sequence). The length of the CDR3 is 13 residues. CDR3 nucleotides: TGCAGTGCTAGAGTGGGTTTCCAAGAGACCCAGTACTTC. It encodes CSARVGFQETQYF.

The gene calls are TRBV3-1 and TRBJ2-3; 7 positions match TRBD1. The germline CDR1 and CDR2 sequences are LGHDT and YNNKEL (reference sequence). V lost 5 bases, J lost 2 bases, and 10 bases stayed unmatched. There are 16 residues in the CDR3. The CDR3 nucleotides are TGTGCCAGCAGCTATAGGAAAACAGGGGTCACAGATACGCAGTATTTT. The encoded protein is CASSYRKTGVTDTQYF.

The V gene is TRBV30, the J gene TRBJ1-2; 10 bases fit TRBD1. This CDR3 comprises 17 residues. J was trimmed by 5 bases and V by 3 bases; bases with no gene match: 15. Germline V gene lookup returns CDR1 GTSNPN and CDR2 SVGIG (reference sequence). The CDR3 DNA follows: TGTGCCTGGAGCGGCTCCCGGGACAGGGGATTTGAGTATGGCTACACCTTC. This encodes CAWSGSRDRGFEYGYTF.

Note on this clonotype: This may be a read error, as it is one base from a much larger clone. The rearrangement links TRBV19 to TRBJ2-7, with a weak D call TRBD1 (6 bases). Per the germline V gene, CDR1 is LNHDA and CDR2 is SQIVND (reference sequence). CDR3 size: 13 residues. The V end lost 3 bases, the J end lost 5 bases, and 11 bases lay between the germline ends. In DNA, the CDR3 is TGTGCCAGTAGTATCAACAGGGCCCACGAGCAGTACTTC. Residues: CASSINRAHEQYF.

V and J are TRBV9 and TRBJ1-1, with unresolved D. Germline assignment: CDR1 SGDLS and CDR2 YYNGEE. V lost 0 bases and J 8 bases, leaving 8 bases between the germline ends. The CDR3 sequence is 12 residues long. Written as DNA, the CDR3 is TGTGCCAGCAGCGTAGGGGGAGGGGAAGCTTTCTTT. Encoded protein: CASSVGGGEAFF.

The V and J genes are TRBV6-5 and TRBJ2-6; tentatively, D is TRBD2 (5 bases). CDR1 is MNHEY and CDR2 is SVGAGI in the germline V gene. The CDR3 covers 15 residues. V lost 2 bases to trimming and J lost 5 bases, with 10 bases between them. Here the CDR3 reads CASSYEGTRANVLTF. The CDR3 nucleotides are TGTGCCAGCAGTTACGAGGGTACTAGGGCCAACGTCCTGACTTTC.

This clonotype was counted only a few times. The V call is TRBV28, the J call TRBJ2-3; 9 bases agree with TRBD2. Germline V gene lookup returns CDR1 MDHEN and CDR2 SYDVKM. The V and J ends lost 4 bases and 1 base, in that order; junction bases with no gene match: 9. The CDR3 length is 17 residues. CDR3 sequence: CASSSSRLAEGTDTQYF. The CDR3 nucleotides are TGTGCCAGCAGTTCCTCCCGACTAGCGGAGGGCACAGATACGCAGTATTTT.

The gene calls are TRBV27 and TRBJ2-5; 7 nucleotides match TRBD2. V lost 5 bases and J lost 5; bases outside the gene matches: 11. Germline CDR1 is MNHEY and CDR2 is SMNVEV (reference sequence). The CDR3 is 15 residues long. The CDR3 loop reads CASSPRLARTETQYF. DNA of the CDR3: TGTGCCAGCAGTCCCAGACTAGCCAGGACTGAGACCCAGTACTTC.

This clonotype was seen repeatedly, ten times or more. The V gene is TRBV5-1, the J gene TRBJ2-4, with D possibly TRBD1 on 5 matching bases. The ends were cut back, 5 bases at V and 9 bases at J, with 15 bases in the middle. The CDR3 is 13 amino acids. Germline V gives CDR1 SGHRS, CDR2 YFSETQ. The CDR3: CASSGAGESIQYF. The CDR3 DNA sequence: TGCGCCAGCAGTGGGGCAGGAGAAAGCATTCAGTACTTC.

This clonotype was recorded at least ten times. The chain combines TRBV7-8 with TRBJ2-7; no reliable D call. Deletions cut 3 bases from V and 1 base from J, with 10 bases between. This CDR3 contains 14 residues. Germline CDR1 is SGHVS and CDR2 is FQNEAQ. The CDR3 here is CASSFGRFSYEQYF. CDR3 in DNA: TGTGCCAGCAGCTTTGGACGCTTTTCCTACGAGCAGTACTTC.

The table lists this clonotype with many counts. V is TRBV6-2 or TRBV6-3 and J is TRBJ2-3; D is perhaps TRBD1 (5 bases). The CDR3 runs 16 residues. V was shortened by 5 bases and J by 4 bases, with 19 bases between the two germline ends. Germline CDR1 and CDR2: MNHEY and SVGEGT. The CDR3 reads CASSPTNSWGPDTQYF. The CDR3 region has the DNA TGTGCCAGCAGTCCAACTAACTCGTGGGGCCCAGATACGCAGTATTTT.

The chain combines TRBV15 with TRBJ2-1; D is unclear. V lost 1 base and J lost 0, with 13 bases in between. The CDR3 contains 17 residues. The germline CDR1 and CDR2 sequences are LNHNV and YYDKDF (reference sequence). CDR3 residues: CATSRVSAYSSYNEQFF. The CDR3, as DNA: TGTGCCACCAGCAGAGTATCGGCGTATAGCTCCTACAATGAGCAGTTCTTC.

This clonotype has at least ten counts. V is TRBV18 and J is TRBJ2-5; TRBD1 might be the D (6 bases). Germline CDR1 is KGHSH and CDR2 is LQKENI. Trimming pared 3 bases from V and 2 bases from J, leaving 10 bases between. CDR3 length equals 14 residues. Written as DNA, the CDR3 is TGTGCCAGCTCACCGACAGGATATCAAGAGACCCAGTACTTC. This encodes CASSPTGYQETQYF. The whole variable domain, remainder taken from reference TRBV18 and TRBJ2-5, is NAGVMQNPRHLVRRRGQEARLRCSPMKGHSHVYWYRQLPEEGLKFMVYLQKENIIDESGMPKERFSAEFPKEGPSILRIQQVVRGDSAAYFCASSPTGYQETQYFGPGTRLLVL.

The chain employs TRBV24-1 and TRBJ2-1, with D hard to call. Trimming stripped 3 bases from V and 0 bases from J, with 11 bases between. The CDR3 contains 16 residues. CDR1 and CDR2 from the germline V gene are KGHDR and SFDVKD. The CDR3 protein is CATSDETGSSYNEQFF. The CDR3 nucleotides are TGTGCCACCAGTGATGAGACGGGCAGCTCCTACAATGAGCAGTTCTTC.

In this sample, this clonotype turned up a few times. The V call is TRBV4-1, the J call TRBJ1-2; D might be TRBD1 (5 bases). This CDR3 is built from 14 residues. V was cut by 1 base and J by 3 bases, with 9 bases left in between. Germline CDR1 MGHRA, CDR2 YSYEKL. The CDR3 DNA follows: TGCGCCAGCAGCCAAGCTGGGACGGACTATGGCTACACCTTC. It codes for CASSQAGTDYGYTF.

The chain combines TRBV6-1 with TRBJ2-7; D unresolved. The CDR3 loop spans 16 amino acids. Per germline, CDR1 MNHNS and CDR2 SASEGT. The ends were cut back, 4 bases at V and 0 bases at J, with 16 bases in the middle. Written as DNA, the CDR3 is TGTGCCAGCAGTGGTCTGTTTGGCGGAAGCTCCTACGAGCAGTACTTC. Encoded protein: CASSGLFGGSSYEQYF.

On this clonotype: This may stem from a read error, because a much larger clone lies one nucleotide away. The chain carries TRBV10-3 and TRBJ2-1; 10 nucleotides align to TRBD2. Germline trimming cut 8 bases from V and 10 bases from J; bases unmatched to any gene: 14. The germline V gene has CDR1 ENHRY and CDR2 SYGVKD. The CDR3 sequence is 15 residues long. CDR3 DNA: TGTGCCATCGGCGCGACTAGCGGGTGGATGATGGAGCAGTTCTTC. Translating it yields CAIGATSGWMMEQFF.